Listed below are T cell receptor beta chains from one sample, sequenced in a study of T cell responses to AZD1222 COVID-19 vaccine. The protocol was immunoSEQ multiplex PCR, while the TCRdb copy is restricted to in-frame clones and leaves out a portion. The data hold about 110,000 clones, with around 81% observed a single time. The sample here was peripheral blood, taken on day 0 of AZD1222 vaccination. The receptors stem from an adult in good health. Both conserved end residues are part of each CDR3. The D gene is left open where the match is weak. Rows give clone size only sometimes, using once, few, many, or a class for an expanded clone.

v_gene	abundance	d_gene	j_gene	CDR3aa	CDR3nt
TRBV18	once	NA	TRBJ1-5	CASSPNPNQPQHF	TGTGCCAGCTCACCAAATCCGAATCAGCCCCAGCATTTT
TRBV28	NA	NA	TRBJ2-7	CASSSSTAYEQYF	TGTGCCAGCAGTTCATCGACGGCCTACGAGCAGTACTTC
TRBV5-1	NA	TRBD2	TRBJ2-3	CASSYSGRRTDTQYF	TGCGCCAGCAGCTATAGCGGGCGCCGCACAGATACGCAGTATTTT
TRBV18	NA	NA	TRBJ2-2	CASSPQGDNTGELFF	TGTGCCAGCTCACCACAGGGGGATAACACCGGGGAGCTGTTTTTT
TRBV28	few	NA	TRBJ2-3	CASSSDSPSTDTQYF	TGTGCCAGCAGTTCGGACAGTCCTAGCACAGATACGCAGTATTTT
TRBV3-1/TRBV3-2	NA	NA	TRBJ2-7	CASSRTETYEQYF	TGTGCCAGCAGCCGGACAGAAACCTACGAGCAGTACTTC
TRBV10-3	NA	TRBD1	TRBJ1-5	CAISENRGDDQPQHF	TGTGCCATCAGTGAAAACAGGGGGGACGATCAGCCCCAGCATTTT
TRBV3-1/TRBV3-2	few	TRBD1	TRBJ1-3	CASSLSSRGAGNTIYF	TGTGCCAGCAGCCTATCCTCCAGGGGGGCTGGAAACACCATATATTTT
TRBV7-9	few	NA	TRBJ2-5	CASSSNSGDQGYQYF	TGTGCCAGCAGCTCAAACAGCGGAGATCAAGGATACCAGTACTTC
TRBV11-3	NA	TRBD1	TRBJ1-4	CASSPRGFGTEINEKLFF	TGTGCCAGCAGCCCTAGAGGTTTTGGGACAGAGATCAATGAAAAACTGTTTTTT
TRBV7-2	NA	TRBD1	TRBJ1-2	CASSAGTGNGGYTF	TGTGCCAGCAGCGCCGGGACAGGGAACGGAGGCTACACCTTC
TRBV7-9	NA	NA	TRBJ1-1	CASSLQFPGNTEAFF	TGTGCCAGCAGCTTACAATTCCCCGGGAACACTGAAGCTTTCTTT
TRBV10-3	once	NA	TRBJ1-3	CAISGWRAGNTIYF	TGTGCCATCAGTGGGTGGCGGGCTGGAAACACCATATATTTT
TRBV19	NA	NA	TRBJ1-1	CASSFAPRAGKTEAFF	TGTGCCAGTAGTTTTGCTCCCAGGGCGGGCAAGACTGAAGCTTTCTTT
TRBV18	NA	TRBD2	TRBJ2-3	CASSLSGGDTDTQYF	TGTGCCAGCTCACTATCCGGGGGGGACACAGATACGCAGTATTTT
TRBV5-4	NA	NA	TRBJ1-1	CASTINSRGQAFF	TGTGCCAGCACTATAAATAGCAGAGGGCAAGCTTTCTTT
TRBV29-1	NA	NA	TRBJ1-2	CSVDGQGLYGYTF	TGCAGCGTTGATGGCCAGGGTCTTTATGGCTACACCTTC
TRBV20-1	once	NA	TRBJ1-3	CATALRNTIYF	TGCGCGACAGCTCTGAGAAACACCATATATTTT
TRBV24-1	NA	NA	TRBJ2-3	CATSDPQGTSTDTQYF	TGTGCCACCAGTGATCCCCAGGGAACTAGCACAGATACGCAGTATTTT
TRBV3-1/TRBV3-2	few	NA	TRBJ1-5	CASSRGEAKNQPQHF	TGTGCCAGCAGCCGGGGGGAGGCTAAAAATCAGCCCCAGCATTTT
TRBV3-1/TRBV3-2	NA	NA	TRBJ2-2	CASSLGLPTNTGELFF	TGTGCCAGCAGCCTAGGACTACCGACGAACACCGGGGAGCTGTTTTTT
TRBV9	few	NA	TRBJ1-1	CASSVDSGRYTEAFF	TGTGCCAGCAGCGTAGATTCTGGGCGGTACACTGAAGCTTTCTTT
TRBV19	NA	NA	TRBJ2-6	CASSIDQVGRVANVLTF	TGTGCCAGTAGTATAGATCAGGTGGGGCGGGTGGCCAACGTCCTGACTTTC
TRBV5-6	NA	TRBD1	TRBJ2-2	CASSRYTGGSNTGELFF	TGTGCCAGCAGCCGATATACAGGGGGCTCGAACACCGGGGAGCTGTTTTTT
TRBV28	NA	TRBD1	TRBJ1-1	CASALGTGKGAFF	TGTGCCAGCGCTCTTGGGACAGGGAAAGGTGCTTTCTTT
TRBV6-6	NA	NA	TRBJ2-2	CASSPRTGELFF	TGTGCCAGCAGCCCCAGGACCGGGGAGCTGTTTTTT
TRBV7-8	NA	NA	TRBJ2-3	CASSQDRGDTQYF	TGTGCCAGCAGCCAAGATCGGGGGGATACGCAGTATTTT
TRBV19	once	TRBD1	TRBJ1-1	CATLPLGQGLEGDTEAFF	TGTGCGACTCTACCGCTTGGACAGGGGTTAGAGGGGGACACTGAAGCTTTCTTT
TRBV7-8	NA	TRBD2	TRBJ2-3	CASSFPGLAFSVSGTDTQYF	TGTGCCAGCAGCTTCCCCGGACTAGCCTTTAGCGTATCGGGCACAGATACGCAGTATTTT
TRBV27	NA	TRBD1	TRBJ1-2	CASGRTGSYGYTF	TGTGCCAGCGGGAGGACAGGGTCCTATGGCTACACCTTC
TRBV7-6	NA	TRBD2	TRBJ2-7	CASSPRLAGEDEQYF	TGTGCCAGCAGCCCGAGACTAGCGGGGGAGGACGAGCAGTACTTC
TRBV7-3	few	TRBD2	TRBJ2-7	CASSSWDYSYEQYF	TGTGCCAGCAGCTCTTGGGACTACTCCTACGAGCAGTACTTC